One sample yielded the 14 T cell receptor beta chains listed below, sequenced in a study of cytomegalovirus exposure and HLA in healthy donors. Here immunoSEQ multiplex PCR was the method, and the copy in TCRdb shows in-frame clones only, minus some. The repertoire holds more than 300,000 clones, 86% seen once, with under 0.9% in the top ten. The sequenced sample consisted of PBMCs. Receptor source: a woman between 18 and 29 years old in good health and CMV-seronegative.

CDR3 region: CASGRGQVNQPQHF. CDR3 DNA: TGTGCCAGTGGGCGGGGACAGGTCAATCAGCCCCAGCATTTT. The chain uses TRBV27 and TRBJ1-5; 8 bases line up with TRBD1. In germline, CDR1 is MNHEY, CDR2 SMNVEV (reference sequence). Germline trimming cut 9 bases from V and 3 bases from J; bases unmatched to any gene: 7. The CDR3 spans 14 residues.

Here the CDR3 reads CASSLGGLTNSYEQYF. The CDR3, as DNA: TGTGCCAGCAGCTTAGGGGGGCTTACTAACTCCTACGAGCAGTACTTC. This chain connects TRBV7-6 to TRBJ2-7; TRBD1 is a possible D gene (6 bases). V shed 1 base and J shed 0 bases, with 13 bases lying between them. The CDR3 loop spans 16 amino acids. CDR1 and CDR2 (germline): SGHVS, FNYEAQ.

This rearrangement joins TRBV27 to TRBJ2-3; maybe TRBD2 (6 bases). V lost 3 bases, J lost 6 bases, and 16 bases lay in between. This CDR3 comprises 15 residues. Germline values: CDR1 MNHEY, CDR2 SMNVEV (reference sequence). CDR3 amino acids: CASSFAALREDTQYF. In DNA form, the CDR3 reads TGTGCCAGCAGTTTCGCCGCTCTCCGGGAGGATACGCAGTATTTT.

This clone occurred once. Other DNA variants within this sample encode the same CDR3. J is TRBJ1-1 and V is TRBV30; D is perhaps TRBD1 (6 bases). The CDR3 runs to 14 residues. Germline V gene data show CDR1 as GTSNPN and CDR2 as SVGIG (reference sequence). Trimming removed 2 bases from V and 5 bases from J, with 15 bases in between. The CDR3 DNA is TGTGCCTGGAGTACAACGGGGGGCGTTACTGAAGCTTTCTTT. The encoded protein is CAWSTTGGVTEAFF.

This rearrangement joins TRBV6-1 to TRBJ2-2; TRBD1 matches at 8 bases. Trimming cost V 2 bases and J 3 bases; bases outside gene matches: 5. This CDR3 is built from 16 residues. Germline V gene lookup returns CDR1 MNHNS and CDR2 SASEGT. In DNA form, the CDR3 reads TGTGCCAGCAGTGAAACAGGGGGTACATACACCGGGGAGCTGTTTTTT. It is translated as CASSETGGTYTGELFF.

The gene calls are TRBV28 and TRBJ2-7; TRBD2 matches at 13 bases. This CDR3 spans 16 amino acids. Germline V gives CDR1 MDHEN, CDR2 SYDVKM. Unmatched junction bases numbered 7, after V lost 5 bases and J lost 3 bases. The CDR3 here is CASSVELAGGLYEQYF. The CDR3 bases are TGTGCCAGCAGTGTAGAACTAGCGGGGGGGCTCTACGAGCAGTACTTC.

The chain links TRBV4-1 to TRBJ2-5, with 10 bases fitting TRBD2. V was clipped by 6 bases and J by 4 bases; unmatched bases: 14. Per the germline V gene, CDR1 is MGHRA and CDR2 is YSYEKL. The CDR3 spans 17 residues. The CDR3 spells CASSQRLSVAGGETQYF. Here the CDR3 DNA reads TGCGCCAGCAGTCAGAGGTTGTCGGTAGCGGGGGGAGAGACCCAGTACTTC.

J is TRBJ2-5 and V is TRBV5-1, with D tentatively TRBD1 (5 bases). V gave up 4 bases and J gave up 4 bases, with 11 bases separating them. CDR3 size: 13 residues. Germline loops: CDR1 SGHRS, CDR2 YFSETQ. The CDR3 coding sequence is TGCGCCAGCAGCCAGGGCCCCGTAGAGACCCAGTACTTC. Translation: CASSQGPVETQYF.

This chain links TRBV27 with TRBJ2-3; 8 bases line up with TRBD2. The V segment lost 5 bases and the J segment 4 bases; nucleotides outside the gene matches: 8. The CDR3 has 15 residues. Per the germline V gene, CDR1 is MNHEY and CDR2 is SMNVEV (reference sequence). CDR3 sequence: CASSLRIGGADTQYF. The CDR3 region has the DNA TGTGCCAGCAGTCTTAGAATCGGGGGGGCAGATACGCAGTATTTT.

The V call is TRBV27, the J call TRBJ2-7; possible D gene TRBD1, 6 bases. The CDR3 length is 14 residues. Germline CDR1 and CDR2: MNHEY and SMNVEV (reference sequence). The V end lost 5 bases, the J end lost 6 bases, and 17 bases lay between the germline ends. The CDR3 sequence: CASSRAGDMGEQYF. The CDR3 DNA reads TGTGCCAGCAGTAGGGCAGGGGATATGGGCGAGCAGTACTTC.

The J gene is TRBJ2-2, the V gene TRBV6-1; a weak D match, TRBD2 (7 bases). The CDR3 loop spans 13 amino acids. Deletions cut 8 bases from V and 4 bases from J, with 11 bases between. From germline, CDR1 is MNHNS and CDR2 SASEGT. CDR3 protein: CASPGGLTGELFF. DNA of the CDR3: TGTGCCAGCCCCGGGGGGCTCACCGGGGAGCTGTTTTTT.

V is TRBV7-9 and J is TRBJ2-7, with TRBD1 matching 9 bases. The CDR3 is 14 amino acids. The ends lost 8 bases at V and 4 bases at J; junction bases unmatched: 9. Looked up from germline, CDR1 is SEHNR and CDR2 is FQNEAQ (reference sequence). The CDR3 reads CASQGGQGPYEQYF. For the CDR3, the DNA is TGTGCCAGCCAGGGAGGACAGGGGCCTTACGAGCAGTACTTC.

CDR3 in amino acids: CASSFTSGGSSYEQYF. As DNA, the CDR3 is TGCGCCAGCAGCTTTACTAGCGGGGGTAGCTCCTACGAGCAGTACTTC. The chain links TRBV5-1 to TRBJ2-7, with 11 bases lining up with TRBD2. The V gene end was trimmed by 2 bases and the J gene end by 0 bases; junction bases not matched to a gene: 4. The length of the CDR3 is 16 residues. Germline V gives CDR1 SGHRS, CDR2 YFSETQ. Variable domain in full (rest from reference TRBV5-1 and TRBJ2-7): KAGVTQTPRYLIKTRGQQVTLSCSPISGHRSVSWYQQTPGQGLQFLFEYFSETQRNKGNFPGRFSGRQFSNSRSEMNVSTLELGDSALYLCASSFTSGGSSYEQYFGPGTRLTVT.

The V and J genes are TRBV11-2 and TRBJ2-7; D possibly corresponds to TRBD2 (6 bases). Deletions cut 2 bases from V and 1 base from J, with 12 bases between. Germline V gene data show CDR1 as SGHAT and CDR2 as FQNNGV. The CDR3 runs 15 residues. CDR3 sequence reads: CASSLTGVTSYEQYF. The CDR3 nucleotides are TGTGCCAGCAGCTTAACGGGGGTGACTTCCTACGAGCAGTACTTC.